What follows is one T cell receptor beta chain and its context. The source of the sample is a study of graft-versus-host responses after intestinal transplantation. The J segment lost 5 bases and the V segment lost 2 bases, leaving 5 bases of the junction unmatched. Germline-derived CDR1 and CDR2 are LGHNA and YNFKEQ. CDR3 length: 14 residues. TCRdb keeps only in-frame clones here, not all; method: immunoSEQ multiplex PCR. This sample has about 19,000 clones, with around 79% found just once. The source was PBMCs, collected 14 days after transplant. The origin of this receptor is a human patient who received an intestinal transplant, so some T cells may come from the graft donor. This rearrangement joins TRBV4-2 to TRBJ2-7; TRBD1 agrees at 8 bases. This chain's CDR3 is CASSQTGGWNEQYF. CDR3 DNA: TGTGCCAGCAGCCAAACAGGGGGTTGGAACGAGCAGTACTTC.